Listed below are T cell receptor beta chains from one sample, sequenced in a study of blood T cell repertoires in COVID-19. Generated by immunoSEQ multiplex PCR, the TCRdb table keeps only in-frame clones and is missing some. The sample lists 250,000 or so clones, approximately 90% seen once, with approximately 3% in the top ten. The specimen sequenced was PBMCs or T cells enriched from blood (not recorded which). All receptors derive from a man aged 35 to 55 who had been exposed to COVID-19. CDR3s include the opening cysteine and the closing phenylalanine or tryptophan. The D gene is left open where the match is weak. Clone size is stated in some rows and not others, as once, few, many or a class when expanded.

v_gene	abundance	d_gene	j_gene	CDR3nt	CDR3aa
TRBV5-1	-	-	TRBJ1-5	TGCGCCAGCAGCCCGGACAATCCTCACAATCAGCCCCAGCATTTT	CASSPDNPHNQPQHF
TRBV7-9	-	TRBD2	TRBJ2-7	TGTGCCAGCAGCCCGACTAGCGGGAGAGACTACGAGCAGTACTTC	CASSPTSGRDYEQYF
TRBV29-1	-	TRBD1	TRBJ2-1	TGCAGCGTTGTTATGGGACAGGGGGTCCAAATCGGAAATGAGCAGTTCTTC	CSVVMGQGVQIGNEQFF
TRBV7-8	once	TRBD2	TRBJ2-7	TGTGCCAGCAGCTTGGGAGGGGAAGAGCAGTACTTC	CASSLGGEEQYF
TRBV5-1	-	-	TRBJ1-2	TGCGCCAGCAGCTTGGAGGGGCTCAGGGGCTACACCTTC	CASSLEGLRGYTF
TRBV9	-	-	TRBJ1-2	TGTGCCAGCAGCGTAGCGCGGGGCTCCTATGGCTACACCTTC	CASSVARGSYGYTF
TRBV20-1	-	TRBD2	TRBJ2-1	TGCAGTGCTAGTGGGAGGGAACAAGCCTACAATGAGCAGTTCTTC	CSASGREQAYNEQFF
TRBV6-1	-	TRBD1	TRBJ2-4	TGTGCCAGCAGTGAAAGGGGACAGGGGGGAAACATTCAGTACTTC	CASSERGQGGNIQYF
TRBV5-1	once	TRBD2	TRBJ2-2	TGCGCCAGCAGCTTGGCTCTGACTAGCGGTTACACCGGGGAGCTGTTTTTT	CASSLALTSGYTGELFF
TRBV28	-	TRBD1	TRBJ2-3	TGTGCCAGCAGCAATGACAGGGGCACAGATACGCAGTATTTT	CASSNDRGTDTQYF
TRBV2	-	-	TRBJ2-7	TGTGCCAGCAGCTCACGCGCAGGGCTCTACGAGCAGTACTTC	CASSSRAGLYEQYF